This T cell receptor beta chain was obtained from a study of beta chain features in type 1 diabetes. Study findings and constraints: cDNA-based sequencing might over-represent cells highly expressing TCR. Shortening that was moderate but significant affected the TCRB CDR3s of Type 1 diabetes patients in all four CD4+ subsets.

Per germline, CDR1 LNHDA and CDR2 SQIVND (reference sequence). The CDR3 extends over 12 amino acids. V was clipped by 9 bases and J by 6 bases, with 14 bases between them. Expressed TCRB transcripts got sequenced, as all isolated RNA was reverse transcribed. Sequencing was performed with immunoSEQ multiplex PCR; in TCRdb, only in-frame clones are kept and a portion is missing. This table has roughly 230,000 clones, about a tenth appearing once. In the case of this clone: What it binds is unknown.

The origin of this receptor is a man younger than 40 with type 1 diabetes. Sequenced input: naive CD4+ T cells from blood. The chain combines TRBV19 with TRBJ1-2, with D perhaps matching TRBD1 (6 bases). In nucleotides, the CDR3 is TGTGCCAGCCAGACCGGGGACAATGGCTACACCTTC. Translated: CASQTGDNGYTF.